This T cell receptor beta chain was found in a study of blood T cell repertoires in COVID-19. In the original workflow: Cell counts per sample came from amplifying reference gene primers. Method: immunoSEQ multiplex PCR; TCRdb's copy keeps in-frame clones and lacks some. V, J and clone size are taken as reported in that table, and D and trimming were inferred from the DNA itself. This sample has about 210,000 clones, with 81% found just once. This CDR3 region has 20 residues. From germline, CDR1 is KGHSH and CDR2 LQKENI. V lost 1 base, J lost 4 bases, and 13 bases stayed unmatched. J is TRBJ2-3 and V is TRBV18; TRBD2 matches at 14 bases. The source material was PBMCs or T cells enriched from blood (not recorded which). This TCR was sampled from a woman aged 50 to 60 with acute COVID-19. The CDR3 protein is CASSPLPGLAGVSAADTQYF. In DNA, the CDR3 is TGTGCCAGCTCACCACTACCGGGACTAGCGGGAGTCTCGGCGGCAGATACGCAGTATTTT.